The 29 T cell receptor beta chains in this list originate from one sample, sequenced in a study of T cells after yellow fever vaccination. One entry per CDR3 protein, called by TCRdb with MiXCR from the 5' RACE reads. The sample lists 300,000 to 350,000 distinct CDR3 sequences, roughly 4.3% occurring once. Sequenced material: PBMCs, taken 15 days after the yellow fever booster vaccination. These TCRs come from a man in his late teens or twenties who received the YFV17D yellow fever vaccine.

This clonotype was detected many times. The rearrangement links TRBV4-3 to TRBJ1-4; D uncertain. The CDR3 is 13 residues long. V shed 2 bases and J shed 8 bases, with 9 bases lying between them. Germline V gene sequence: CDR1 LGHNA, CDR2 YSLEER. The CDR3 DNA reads TGCGCCAGCAGCCAAAGCGGTGGGGAAAAACTGTTTTTT. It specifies CASSQSGGEKLFF.

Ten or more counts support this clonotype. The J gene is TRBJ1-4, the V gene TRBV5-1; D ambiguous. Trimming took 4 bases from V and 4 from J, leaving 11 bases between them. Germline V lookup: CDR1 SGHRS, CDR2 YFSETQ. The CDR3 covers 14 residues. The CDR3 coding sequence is TGCGCCAGCAGCGAGGGTTTCGGTAATGAAAAACTGTTTTTT. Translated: CASSEGFGNEKLFF.

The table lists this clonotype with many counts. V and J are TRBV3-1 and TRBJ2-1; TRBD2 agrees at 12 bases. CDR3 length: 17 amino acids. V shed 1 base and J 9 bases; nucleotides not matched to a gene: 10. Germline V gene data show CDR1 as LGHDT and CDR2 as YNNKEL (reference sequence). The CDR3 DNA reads TGTGCCAGCAGCCAAGGTAGGACTAGCGGGGAAGTCGGTGAGCAGTTCTTC. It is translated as CASSQGRTSGEVGEQFF.

DNA of the CDR3: TGTGCCAGCACCGGACGACTAGCGGGGGCCTACAATGAGCAGTTCTTC. Translating gives CASTGRLAGAYNEQFF. The chain couples TRBV6-2 or TRBV6-3 to TRBJ2-1; 12 bases are shared with TRBD2. The CDR3 is 16 amino acids. The junction had 6 bases not matched to a gene; V was cut back by 7 bases and J by 2 bases. Germline assignment: CDR1 MNHEY and CDR2 SVGEGT.

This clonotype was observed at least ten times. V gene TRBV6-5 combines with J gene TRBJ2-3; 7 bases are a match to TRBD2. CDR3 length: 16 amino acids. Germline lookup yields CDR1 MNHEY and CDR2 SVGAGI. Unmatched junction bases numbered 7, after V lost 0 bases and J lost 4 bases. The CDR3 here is CASSYSIASGADTQYF. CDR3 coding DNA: TGTGCCAGCAGTTACTCGATTGCTAGCGGCGCAGATACGCAGTATTTT.

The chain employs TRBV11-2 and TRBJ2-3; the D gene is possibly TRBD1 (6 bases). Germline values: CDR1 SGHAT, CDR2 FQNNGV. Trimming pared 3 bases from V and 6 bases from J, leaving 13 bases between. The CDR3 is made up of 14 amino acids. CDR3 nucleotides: TGTGCCAGCAGCTTCGGACAGTCGAGGGATACGCAGTATTTT. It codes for CASSFGQSRDTQYF.

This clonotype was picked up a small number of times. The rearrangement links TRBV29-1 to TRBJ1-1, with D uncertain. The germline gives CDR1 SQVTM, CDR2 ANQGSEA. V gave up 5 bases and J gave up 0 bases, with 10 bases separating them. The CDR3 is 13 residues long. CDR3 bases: TGCAGCGTTCTGGTGATCATGAACACTGAAGCTTTCTTT. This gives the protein CSVLVIMNTEAFF. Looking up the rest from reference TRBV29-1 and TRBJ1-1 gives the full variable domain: SAVISQKPSRDICQRGTSLTIQCQVDSQVTMMFWYRQQPGQSLTLIATANQGSEATYESGFVIDKFPISRPNLTFSTLTVSNMSPEDSSIYLCSVLVIMNTEAFFGQGTRLTVV.

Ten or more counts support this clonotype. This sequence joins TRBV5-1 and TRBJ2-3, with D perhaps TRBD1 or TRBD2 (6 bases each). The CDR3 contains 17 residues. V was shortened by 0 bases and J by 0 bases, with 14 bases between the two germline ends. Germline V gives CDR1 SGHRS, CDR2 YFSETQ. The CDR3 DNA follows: TGCGCCAGCAGCTTGGCCGCTGGGGGGCCTAGCACAGATACGCAGTATTTT. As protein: CASSLAAGGPSTDTQYF.

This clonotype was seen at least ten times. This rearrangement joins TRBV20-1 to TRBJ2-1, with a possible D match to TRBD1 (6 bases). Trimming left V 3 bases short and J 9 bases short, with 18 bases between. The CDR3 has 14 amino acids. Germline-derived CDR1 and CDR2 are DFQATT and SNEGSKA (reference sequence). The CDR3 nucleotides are TGCAGTGCTAGGCCCCTTCAGGGGCGCGTTGAGCAGTTCTTC. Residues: CSARPLQGRVEQFF.

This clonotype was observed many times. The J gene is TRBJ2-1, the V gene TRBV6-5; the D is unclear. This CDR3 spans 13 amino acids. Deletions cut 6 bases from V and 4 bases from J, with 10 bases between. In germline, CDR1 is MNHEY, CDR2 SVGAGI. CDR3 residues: CASRAVGYNEQFF. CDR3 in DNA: TGTGCCAGCAGGGCGGTGGGGTACAATGAGCAGTTCTTC.

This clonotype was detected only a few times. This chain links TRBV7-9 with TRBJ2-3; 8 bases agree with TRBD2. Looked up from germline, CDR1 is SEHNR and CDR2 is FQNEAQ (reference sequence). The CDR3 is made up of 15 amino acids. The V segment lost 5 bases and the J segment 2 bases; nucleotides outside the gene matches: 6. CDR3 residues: CASSRLAGLTDTQYF. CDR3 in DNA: TGTGCCAGCAGCCGATTAGCGGGACTCACAGATACGCAGTATTTT.

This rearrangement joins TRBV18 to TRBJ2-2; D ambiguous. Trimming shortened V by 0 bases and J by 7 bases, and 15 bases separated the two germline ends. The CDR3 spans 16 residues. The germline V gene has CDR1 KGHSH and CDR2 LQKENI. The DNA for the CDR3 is TGTGCCAGCTCACCACCTTCGGGCAGATCGGACGGGGAGCTGTTTTTT. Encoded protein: CASSPPSGRSDGELFF.

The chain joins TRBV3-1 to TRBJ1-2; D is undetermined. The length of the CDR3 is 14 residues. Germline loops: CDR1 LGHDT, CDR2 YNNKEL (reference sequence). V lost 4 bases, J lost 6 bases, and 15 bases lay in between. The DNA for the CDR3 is TGTGCCAGCAGCCCTACGGATCAGGAACATGGCTACACCTTC. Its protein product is CASSPTDQEHGYTF.

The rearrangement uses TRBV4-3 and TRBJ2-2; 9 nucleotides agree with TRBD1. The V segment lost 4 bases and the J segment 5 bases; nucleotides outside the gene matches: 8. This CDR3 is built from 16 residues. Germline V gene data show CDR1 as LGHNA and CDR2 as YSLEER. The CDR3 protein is CASSLFPGQGTGELFF. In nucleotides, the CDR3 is TGCGCCAGCAGCCTTTTCCCGGGACAGGGAACCGGGGAGCTGTTTTTT.

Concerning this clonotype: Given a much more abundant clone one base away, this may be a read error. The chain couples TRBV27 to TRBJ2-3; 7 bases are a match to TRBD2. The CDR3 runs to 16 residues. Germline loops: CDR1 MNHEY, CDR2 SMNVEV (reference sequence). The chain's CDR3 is CASSLRTRSGTDTHYF. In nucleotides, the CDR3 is TGTGCCAGCAGTTTACGGACTAGAAGTGGCACAGATACGCACTATTTT.

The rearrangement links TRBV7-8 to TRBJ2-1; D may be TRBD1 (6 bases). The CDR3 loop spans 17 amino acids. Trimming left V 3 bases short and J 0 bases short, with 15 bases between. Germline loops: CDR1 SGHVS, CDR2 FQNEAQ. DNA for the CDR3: TGTGCCAGCAGCTTGGCATGGGGGCTTAGCTCCTACAATGAGCAGTTCTTC. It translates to CASSLAWGLSSYNEQFF.

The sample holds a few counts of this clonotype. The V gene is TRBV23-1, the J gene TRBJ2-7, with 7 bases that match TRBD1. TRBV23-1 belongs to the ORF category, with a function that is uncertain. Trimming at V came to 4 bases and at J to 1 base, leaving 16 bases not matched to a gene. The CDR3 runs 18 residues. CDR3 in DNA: TGCGCCAGCAGTCTCCCGCCCCGACAGGGACGAATATCCTACGAGCAGTACGTC. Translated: CASSLPPRQGRISYEQYV.

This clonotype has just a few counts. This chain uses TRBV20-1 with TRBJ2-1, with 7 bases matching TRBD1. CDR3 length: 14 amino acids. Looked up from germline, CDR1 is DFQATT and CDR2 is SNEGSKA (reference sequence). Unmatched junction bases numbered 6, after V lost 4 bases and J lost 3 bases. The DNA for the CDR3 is TGCAGTGCTATTACAGGGGCCATCTACAATGAGCAGTTCTTC. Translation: CSAITGAIYNEQFF.

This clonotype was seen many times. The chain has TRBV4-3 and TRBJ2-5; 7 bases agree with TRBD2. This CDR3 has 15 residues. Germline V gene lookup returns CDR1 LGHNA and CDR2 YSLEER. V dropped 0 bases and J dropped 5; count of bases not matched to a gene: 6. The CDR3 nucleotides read TGCGCCAGCAGCCAAGAGAGGGTCGGGGGGGAGACCCAGTACTTC. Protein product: CASSQERVGGETQYF.

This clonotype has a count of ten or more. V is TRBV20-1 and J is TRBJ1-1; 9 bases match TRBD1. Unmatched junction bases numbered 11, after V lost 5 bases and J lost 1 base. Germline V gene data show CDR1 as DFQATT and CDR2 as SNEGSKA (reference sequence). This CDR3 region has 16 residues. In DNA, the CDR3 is TGCAGTGCTCCACGGGACAGGGATTATTCGAACACTGAAGCTTTCTTT. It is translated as CSAPRDRDYSNTEAFF.

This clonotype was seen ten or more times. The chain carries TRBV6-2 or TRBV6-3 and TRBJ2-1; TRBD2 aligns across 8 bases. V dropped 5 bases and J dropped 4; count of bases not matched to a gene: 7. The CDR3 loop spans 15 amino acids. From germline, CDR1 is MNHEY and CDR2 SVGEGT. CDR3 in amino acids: CASSEAGGDYNEQFF. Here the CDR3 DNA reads TGTGCCAGCAGTGAGGCGGGGGGAGATTACAATGAGCAGTTCTTC.

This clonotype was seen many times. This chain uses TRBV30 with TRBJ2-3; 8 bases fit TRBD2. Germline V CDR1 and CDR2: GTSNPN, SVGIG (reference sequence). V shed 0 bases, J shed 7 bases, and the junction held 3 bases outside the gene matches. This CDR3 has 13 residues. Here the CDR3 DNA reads TGTGCCTGGAGTGTCGGGGGGGCGTATACGCAGTATTTT. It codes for CAWSVGGAYTQYF.

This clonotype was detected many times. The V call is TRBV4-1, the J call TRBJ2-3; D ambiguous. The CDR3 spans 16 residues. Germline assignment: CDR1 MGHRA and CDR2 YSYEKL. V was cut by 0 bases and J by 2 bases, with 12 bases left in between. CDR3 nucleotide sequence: TGCGCCAGCAGCCAAGAGGAGACACACCCCACAGATACGCAGTATTTT. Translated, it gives CASSQEETHPTDTQYF.

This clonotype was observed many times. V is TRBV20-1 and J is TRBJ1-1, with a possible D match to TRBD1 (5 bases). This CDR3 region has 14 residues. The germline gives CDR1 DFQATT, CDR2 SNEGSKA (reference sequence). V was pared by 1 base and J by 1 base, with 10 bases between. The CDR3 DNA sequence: TGCAGTGCTAGAGGCCGCACAGGGAACACTGAAGCTTTCTTT. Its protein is CSARGRTGNTEAFF.

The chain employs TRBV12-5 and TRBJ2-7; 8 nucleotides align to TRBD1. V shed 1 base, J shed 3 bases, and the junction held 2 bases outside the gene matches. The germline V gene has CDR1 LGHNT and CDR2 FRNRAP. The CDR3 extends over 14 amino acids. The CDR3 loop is CASGLGTGLYEQYF. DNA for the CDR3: TGTGCTAGTGGTTTGGGGACAGGGCTCTACGAGCAGTACTTC.

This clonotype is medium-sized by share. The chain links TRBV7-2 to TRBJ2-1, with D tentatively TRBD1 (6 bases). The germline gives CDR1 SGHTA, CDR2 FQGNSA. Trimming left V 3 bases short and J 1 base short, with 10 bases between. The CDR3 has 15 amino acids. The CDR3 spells CASSLGAQSYNEQFF. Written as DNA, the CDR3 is TGTGCCAGCAGCTTGGGGGCTCAATCCTACAATGAGCAGTTCTTC.

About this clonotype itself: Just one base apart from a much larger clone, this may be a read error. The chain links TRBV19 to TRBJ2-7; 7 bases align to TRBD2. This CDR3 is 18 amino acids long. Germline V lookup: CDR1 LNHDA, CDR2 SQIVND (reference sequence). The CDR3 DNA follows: TGTGCCAGTAGTATCGCCCTAGGAGGTAGCGGGTGGATCTACGAGCAGCACTTC. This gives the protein CASSIALGGSGWIYEQHF.

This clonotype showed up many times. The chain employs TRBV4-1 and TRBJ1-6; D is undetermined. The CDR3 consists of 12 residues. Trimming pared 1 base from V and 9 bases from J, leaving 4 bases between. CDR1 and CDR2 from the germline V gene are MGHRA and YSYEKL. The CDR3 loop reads CASSQASSPLHF. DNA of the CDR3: TGCGCCAGCAGCCAAGCCAGTTCACCCCTCCACTTT.

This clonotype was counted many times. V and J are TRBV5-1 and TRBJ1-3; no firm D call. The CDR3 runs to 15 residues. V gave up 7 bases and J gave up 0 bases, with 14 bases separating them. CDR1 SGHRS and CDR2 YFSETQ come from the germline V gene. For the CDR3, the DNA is TGCGCCAGCTCGGTTAACGGCGACTCTGGAAACACCATATATTTT. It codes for CASSVNGDSGNTIYF.